This TCR beta chain was observed in a study of Graves' ophthalmopathy and Graves' hyperthyroidism. Study-wide points: The model's prediction of ophthalmopathy progression had around 70% sensitivity and 72% to 80% specificity.

Many counts were recorded for this clonotype. Its antigen is unknown. The authors amplified TCR beta CDR3 regions from RNA transcripts. The first-round RT-PCR employed HTBI primers together with the Qiagen OneStep RT-PCR kit. A multiplex PCR was then performed as the second round. TCRdb fed the multiplex PCR reads into MiXCR, producing one record per CDR3 protein. The table lists fewer than 650,000 distinct CDR3 sequences, over 20% of them singletons. Researchers turned away patients with other autoimmune diseases, uncontrolled infections, pregnancy or lactation. Clinical symptoms, serum thyroxine, TRAb, thyroid ultrasound and orbital computed tomography formed the basis of diagnosis. The authors isolated PBMCs from 10 ml of fresh peripheral blood. The CDR3 is 14 amino acids. Germline loops: CDR1 SGHRS, CDR2 YFSETQ. The V end lost 1 base, the J end lost 3 bases, and 10 bases lay between the germline ends.

This sequence was found in a woman aged 18-30 years with stable Graves' hyperthyroidism. Some clones in this sample may be carry-over from other donors' samples. Material: peripheral blood. This chain uses TRBV5-1 with TRBJ1-2; D is unresolved. CDR3 bases: TGCGCCAGCAGCTTGCTCCCAGGAGACTATGGCTACACCTTC. This encodes CASSLLPGDYGYTF.